These 2 T cell receptor beta chains share one sample of origin, sequenced in a study of T cells in Graves' hyperthyroidism and ophthalmopathy. Using RNA transcripts as the source, TCR beta CDR3 regions were amplified. TCR CDR3 underwent first-round RT-PCR with the HTBI primer set. TCRdb reprocessed the multiplex PCR reads with MiXCR, giving one entry per CDR3 protein. The profile shows approximately 530,000 distinct CDR3 sequences, just under 20% of them singletons. The sequenced sample was blood. The receptors come from a man in his forties with Graves' ophthalmopathy.

This clonotype was counted between two and nine times. V and J are TRBV24-1 and TRBJ2-1; either TRBD1 or TRBD2 may supply D (5 bases each). The CDR3 spans 18 residues. Trimming left V 9 bases short and J 0 bases short, with 23 bases between. Germline CDR1 is KGHDR and CDR2 is SFDVKD. Written as DNA, the CDR3 is TGTGCCACCTTGATCGGACCGGGACCCACCAGCTCCTACAATGAGCAGTTCTTC. Translated, it gives CATLIGPGPTSSYNEQFF.

Ten or more counts support this clonotype. The V gene is TRBV5-1, the J gene TRBJ2-1, with D possibly TRBD1 on 5 matching bases. V gave up 0 bases and J gave up 5 bases, with 9 bases separating them. The CDR3 extends over 14 amino acids. Per the germline V gene, CDR1 is SGHRS and CDR2 is YFSETQ. CDR3 coding DNA: TGCGCCAGCAGCTTGGGGGGCTACGACAATGAGCAGTTCTTC. Translating gives CASSLGGYDNEQFF.